Detailed here is one T cell receptor beta chain. The sample belongs to a study of blood T cell repertoires in COVID-19. Study details: T cells, B-cell-depleted T cells, or PBMCs supplied cDNA or gDNA.

In terms of age and location, participants ranged from about 18 to 100 years and lived in approximately 24 US areas. Researchers sorted participants into cohorts using their self-reported clinical history. In the original workflow: Nucleated cell counts were estimated from reference gene primer amplification. Sequencing used immunoSEQ multiplex PCR; TCRdb keeps in-frame clones, though not all of them. Clonal size and the V and J genes are those of that table, whereas D and trimming came from the DNA. The data hold some 410,000 clones, with approximately 88% observed a single time. Input material: PBMCs or T cells enriched from blood (not recorded which). The receptor was derived from a woman aged 25 to 39 with acute COVID-19.

The DNA for the CDR3 is TGTGCCAGCAGTGACAGGGCGGGAGGAAACACCATATATTTT. Amino acid sequence: CASSDRAGGNTIYF. This chain joins TRBV6-1 and TRBJ1-3, with D tentatively TRBD1 (5 bases). This CDR3 is 14 amino acids long. V was shortened by 3 bases and J by 4 bases, with 10 bases between the two germline ends. Germline V gene data show CDR1 as MNHNS and CDR2 as SASEGT.